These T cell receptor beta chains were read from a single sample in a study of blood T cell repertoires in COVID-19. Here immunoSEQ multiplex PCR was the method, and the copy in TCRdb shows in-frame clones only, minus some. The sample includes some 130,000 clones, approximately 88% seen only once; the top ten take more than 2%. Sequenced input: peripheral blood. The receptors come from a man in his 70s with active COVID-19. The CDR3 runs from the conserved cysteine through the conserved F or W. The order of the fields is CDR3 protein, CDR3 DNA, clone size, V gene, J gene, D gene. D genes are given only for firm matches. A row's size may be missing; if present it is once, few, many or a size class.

CDR3: CASSYAGQSAYEQYF
DNA: TGTGCCAGCAGTTACGCGGGACAGAGCGCCTACGAGCAGTACTTC
size: NA
V: TRBV6-2/TRBV6-3
J: TRBJ2-7
D: NA

CDR3: CASSLEPGVRTEAFF
DNA: TGTGCCAGCAGCTTAGAGCCAGGGGTACGAACTGAAGCTTTCTTT
size: NA
V: TRBV11-1
J: TRBJ1-1
D: NA

CDR3: CASTDSGNQPQHF
DNA: TGTGCCAGCACCGATTCCGGGAATCAGCCCCAGCATTTT
size: NA
V: TRBV7-9
J: TRBJ1-5
D: NA

CDR3: CSVKGAENSYEQYF
DNA: TGCAGCGTTAAGGGGGCGGAAAACTCCTACGAGCAGTACTTC
size: NA
V: TRBV29-1
J: TRBJ2-7
D: TRBD1

CDR3: CASAGAEKLFF
DNA: TGTGCCAGCGCTGGGGCCGAAAAACTGTTTTTT
size: NA
V: TRBV7-9
J: TRBJ1-4
D: NA

CDR3: CASSLTSAGETQYF
DNA: TGTGCCAGCAGTCTAACTAGCGCGGGCGAGACCCAGTACTTC
size: NA
V: TRBV27
J: TRBJ2-5
D: TRBD2

CDR3: CATSDSSSGTYNEQFF
DNA: TGTGCCACCAGTGACTCCTCTAGCGGGACCTACAATGAGCAGTTCTTC
size: NA
V: TRBV24-1
J: TRBJ2-1
D: TRBD2

CDR3: CASSGRGSNTGELFF
DNA: TGTGCCAGCAGCGGAAGGGGATCGAACACCGGGGAGCTGTTTTTT
size: NA
V: TRBV7-2
J: TRBJ2-2
D: NA

CDR3: CASSLQAAGADTQYF
DNA: TGTGCCAGCAGTTTACAGGCTGCAGGGGCAGATACGCAGTATTTT
size: NA
V: TRBV6-2/TRBV6-3
J: TRBJ2-3
D: NA

CDR3: CASGRGGTKNIQYF
DNA: TGTGCCAGTGGGAGGGGTGGAACCAAAAACATTCAGTACTTC
size: NA
V: TRBV19
J: TRBJ2-4
D: TRBD2

CDR3: CASSLGGDRVIYGYTF
DNA: TGTGCCAGCAGCTTAGGCGGGGACAGGGTCATATATGGCTACACCTTC
size: NA
V: TRBV7-9
J: TRBJ1-2
D: TRBD1

CDR3: CASSPETGSTFTDTQYF
DNA: TGTGCCAGCAGCCCAGAGACAGGGTCCACTTTCACAGATACGCAGTATTTT
size: NA
V: TRBV5-4
J: TRBJ2-3
D: TRBD1

CDR3: CASSQDLAGIGQPQHF
DNA: TGCGCCAGCAGCCAAGATCTCGCGGGAATTGGGCAGCCCCAGCATTTT
size: few
V: TRBV4-1
J: TRBJ1-5
D: NA

CDR3: CASSSADSYEQYF
DNA: TGTGCCAGCAGTTCCGCGGACTCCTACGAGCAGTACTTC
size: NA
V: TRBV28
J: TRBJ2-7
D: NA

CDR3: CASSTGTKKFF
DNA: TGTGCCAGCAGCACCGGGACAAAGAAGTTCTTC
size: once
V: TRBV7-3
J: TRBJ2-1
D: NA

CDR3: CASSSLSGGTEAFF
DNA: TGTGCCAGCAGCTCCCTCAGCGGAGGGACTGAAGCTTTCTTT
size: NA
V: TRBV11-2
J: TRBJ1-1
D: NA